This T cell receptor beta chain appears in the sequencing data of a study of cytomegalovirus exposure and HLA in healthy donors. The PCR employed 60 Vbeta primers together with 13 Jbeta primers. This table comes from immunoSEQ multiplex PCR, and its TCRdb copy is limited to in-frame clones, with some not included. In all, the sample yields about 200,000 clones. The germline V gene encodes CDR1 MNHEY and CDR2 SMNVEV (reference sequence). V lost 2 bases and J lost 4, with 11 bases in between. The CDR3 is made up of 14 amino acids. The TCR originated in a man aged 25-45 years in good health and CMV-seronegative. Sequencing was done on a sample of PBMCs. This sequence joins TRBV27 and TRBJ2-5; possibly TRBD1 for D (5 bases). CDR3 sequence (DNA): TGTGCCAGCAGTTTAAGGCAGGGTCGAGAGACCCAGTACTTC. Translation gives CASSLRQGRETQYF.